Listed here is a single TCR beta chain. Its specific antigen is unknown. Base qualities were left out, and no much larger clone turns up one base away. Including the terminal cysteine and phenylalanine, the CDR3 comprises 17 residues. Only CDR3 DNA is held: 51 bases, read in frame from base 1. Trimmed from V: 5 bases; trimmed from J: 3 bases; junction bases lacking a gene match: 16. Reading the germline V gene (reference sequence) gives CDR1 LNHDA and CDR2 SQIVND. This sample is drawn from a study of T cell changes during pregnancy in multiple sclerosis (dated by TCRdb to about 2019). Broadly, across the study: Changes in the T cell repertoire over the course of pregnancy were examined in this study in women with multiple sclerosis.

Receptor amplification or capture employed the immunoSEQ multiplex PCR assay. Not all clones reach the TCRdb copy of this immuneACCESS table, which keeps in-frame sequences only. Checked studies attribute under half of the gap to unresolved V genes and leave the rest unexplained. The sample table lists about 60,000 clones, roughly 91% of them with a count of one. Clones ranked in the top ten supply 0.65% to 1% of the sample. This sequence uses TRBV19 and TRBJ2-7, with TRBD2 identical over 7 junction bases. The sequencing used peripheral blood, collected before pregnancy. This TCR was recovered from a female donor with multiple sclerosis, enrolled in a pregnancy study. At the DNA level, the sequence is TGTGCCAGTAGTCTTGGGACCGGGACTACCAGGGACTACGAGCAGTACTTC. Its translation is CASSLGTGTTRDYEQYF.